The 14 T cell receptor beta chains in this list originate from one sample, sequenced in a study of cytomegalovirus exposure and HLA in healthy donors. The PCR was carried out with 60 Vbeta primers and 13 Jbeta primers. TCRdb's table, derived via immunoSEQ multiplex PCR, lists solely in-frame clones and lacks some. The profile shows around 160,000 clones, about three quarters of them singletons. What was sequenced was PBMCs. These receptors were taken from a middle-aged woman in good health and CMV-seropositive.

The V and J genes are TRBV5-1 and TRBJ1-3, with D tentatively TRBD1 (5 bases). This CDR3 is built from 16 residues. Germline CDR1 and CDR2: SGHRS and YFSETQ. Trimming removed 0 bases at V and 0 bases at J, with 10 bases between. The CDR3: CASSLEGYFSGNTIYF. CDR3 nucleotide sequence: TGCGCCAGCAGCTTGGAGGGGTACTTCTCTGGAAACACCATATATTTT.

This clone has just one count. The chain recombines TRBV19 with TRBJ1-6; 8 bases match TRBD1. The ends lost 4 bases at V and 5 bases at J; junction bases unmatched: 4. The CDR3 extends over 15 amino acids. Germline values: CDR1 LNHDA, CDR2 SQIVND (reference sequence). The CDR3 coding sequence is TGTGCCAGTAGTACCACAGGGGGGGATAATTCACCCCTCCACTTT. Residues: CASSTTGGDNSPLHF.

This rearrangement joins TRBV19 to TRBJ2-1; weak D call: TRBD1 (6 bases). Trimming removed 4 bases from V and 8 bases from J, with 12 bases in between. The CDR3 totals 13 residues. The germline V gene has CDR1 LNHDA and CDR2 SQIVND (reference sequence). Here the CDR3 reads CASSSIRGDEQFF. CDR3 DNA: TGTGCCAGTAGTAGTATCAGGGGCGATGAGCAGTTCTTC.

V gene TRBV4-3 combines with J gene TRBJ2-2; 9 nucleotides align to TRBD2. Germline lookup yields CDR1 LGHNA and CDR2 YSLEER. V was clipped by 4 bases and J by 7 bases; unmatched bases: 7. The CDR3 is 15 residues long. The CDR3 sequence: CASSPGTSTSGELFF. In DNA form, the CDR3 reads TGCGCCAGCAGCCCCGGGACTAGCACCAGCGGGGAGCTGTTTTTT.

CDR3 in DNA: TGTGCCAGCAGCCTGGCCTCTGGAAACACCATATATTTT. This translates into CASSLASGNTIYF. The V call is TRBV14, the J call TRBJ1-3, with D unclear. From germline, CDR1 is SGHDN and CDR2 FVKESK. CDR3 length equals 13 residues. V lost 4 bases to trimming and J lost 0 bases, with 4 bases between them.

CDR3 sequence (DNA): TGTGCCAGCTCACCACAAGGGGATGGCTACACCTTC. Protein sequence: CASSPQGDGYTF. This chain joins TRBV18 and TRBJ1-2, with a weak D call TRBD1 (5 bases). Germline V lookup: CDR1 KGHSH, CDR2 LQKENI. CDR3 length: 12 residues. V was shortened by 1 base and J by 6 bases, with 6 bases between the two germline ends. Variable domain in full (rest from reference TRBV18 and TRBJ1-2): NAGVMQNPRHLVRRRGQEARLRCSPMKGHSHVYWYRQLPEEGLKFMVYLQKENIIDESGMPKERFSAEFPKEGPSILRIQQVVRGDSAAYFCASSPQGDGYTFGSGTRLTVV.

V usage is TRBV30 and J usage is TRBJ2-1, with 7 positions matching TRBD2. From germline, CDR1 is GTSNPN and CDR2 SVGIG (reference sequence). Germline trimming cut 0 bases from V and 7 bases from J; bases unmatched to any gene: 9. The CDR3 contains 15 residues. CDR3: CAWSVLWGGDNEQFF. The CDR3 DNA sequence: TGTGCCTGGAGTGTACTATGGGGGGGGGATAATGAGCAGTTCTTC. The complete variable domain, with remaining parts taken from reference TRBV30 and TRBJ2-1, reads SQTIHQWPATLVQPVGSPLSLECTVEGTSNPNLYWYRQAAGRGLQLLFYSVGIGQISSEVPQNLSASRPQDRQFILSSKKLLLSDSGFYLCAWSVLWGGDNEQFFGPGTRLTVL.

The chain joins TRBV9 to TRBJ1-5; a possible D gene is TRBD1 (6 bases). V was cut by 4 bases and J by 1 base, with 9 bases left in between. This CDR3 spans 14 amino acids. The V gene's germline CDR1 is SGDLS and CDR2 YYNGEE. In nucleotides, the CDR3 is TGTGCCAGCAGCTTAGGACAGAGCAATCAGCCCCAGCATTTT. It codes for CASSLGQSNQPQHF. The complete variable domain, with remaining parts taken from reference TRBV9 and TRBJ1-5, reads DSGVTQTPKHLITATGQRVTLRCSPRSGDLSVYWYQQSLDQGLQFLIQYYNGEERAKGNILERFSAQQFPDLHSELNLSSLELGDSALYFCASSLGQSNQPQHFGDGTRLSIL.

This clone occurred a few times. The chain recombines TRBV11-2 with TRBJ1-4; D may be TRBD1 (5 bases). The ends were cut back, 6 bases at V and 0 bases at J, with 14 bases in the middle. The CDR3 runs to 16 residues. Germline V CDR1 and CDR2: SGHAT, FQNNGV. CDR3 sequence: CASSEQELATNEKLFF. The DNA for the CDR3 is TGTGCCAGCAGTGAACAGGAGCTCGCAACTAATGAAAAACTGTTTTTT. Complete variable domain (other parts from reference TRBV11-2 and TRBJ1-4): EAGVAQSPRYKIIEKRQSVAFWCNPISGHATLYWYQQILGQGPKLLIQFQNNGVVDDSQLPKDRFSAERLKGVDSTLKIQPAKLEDSAVYLCASSEQELATNEKLFFGSGTQLSVL.

J is TRBJ1-4 and V is TRBV14; 8 bases match TRBD1. Germline V lookup: CDR1 SGHDN, CDR2 FVKESK. The CDR3 is 15 amino acids. V was pared by 2 bases and J by 7 bases, with 6 bases of the junction left unmatched. CDR3 sequence reads: CASSQQGALREKLFF. In nucleotides, the CDR3 is TGTGCCAGCAGCCAACAGGGGGCTTTGCGTGAAAAACTGTTTTTT.

The chain couples TRBV29-1 to TRBJ1-1, with D possibly matching TRBD1 (6 bases). Germline V lookup: CDR1 SQVTM, CDR2 ANQGSEA. V lost 4 bases to trimming and J lost 6 bases, with 12 bases between them. This CDR3 spans 12 amino acids. The CDR3 loop is CSVASDRPEAFF. The CDR3 coding sequence is TGCAGCGTTGCCTCGGACAGACCTGAAGCTTTCTTT.

This clone showed up just once. The gene calls are TRBV18 and TRBJ2-1; TRBD2 aligns across 7 bases. CDR1 is KGHSH, CDR2 LQKENI, per germline. There are 16 residues in the CDR3. With V trimmed by 0 bases and J by 6 bases, 8 bases remained unmatched. The CDR3 is CASSPPRAGLGNEQFF. CDR3 bases: TGTGCCAGCTCACCACCGAGAGCGGGGTTAGGCAATGAGCAGTTCTTC.

The V and J genes are TRBV19 and TRBJ2-3; 10 bases match TRBD2. CDR3 length equals 16 residues. In germline, CDR1 is LNHDA, CDR2 SQIVND (reference sequence). J gave up 6 bases and V 4 bases, and 10 bases lay outside the gene matches. The CDR3 reads CASSNGASGRYDTQYF. CDR3 bases: TGTGCCAGTAGTAACGGGGCTAGCGGGAGATATGATACGCAGTATTTT.

J is TRBJ2-7 and V is TRBV30, with 11 bases identical to TRBD1. The CDR3 contains 17 residues. Germline values: CDR1 GTSNPN, CDR2 SVGIG (reference sequence). With V trimmed by 3 bases and J by 4 bases, 14 bases remained unmatched. CDR3 DNA sequence: TGTGCCTGGAGCCCGAAGGTGGGACAGGGGGTGAAGTACGAGCAGTACTTC. Translation: CAWSPKVGQGVKYEQYF.